Below are 25 T cell receptor beta chains sequenced from a single sample in a study of blood T cell repertoires in COVID-19. Sequencing was performed with immunoSEQ multiplex PCR; in TCRdb, only in-frame clones are kept and a portion is missing. The table lists under 350,000 clones, roughly 85% of them singletons. The specimen sequenced was peripheral blood. These receptors were taken from a woman aged 45-60 years who had recovered from COVID-19.

The gene calls are TRBV27 and TRBJ1-2; TRBD1 aligns across 7 bases. Trimming at V came to 8 bases and at J to 4 bases, leaving 16 bases not matched to a gene. The CDR3 consists of 16 residues. Germline values: CDR1 MNHEY, CDR2 SMNVEV (reference sequence). This CDR3 reads CASGPQGGGLAYGYTF. The CDR3, as DNA: TGTGCCAGCGGCCCCCAGGGGGGTGGGTTGGCCTATGGCTACACCTTC.

The chain has TRBV28 and TRBJ2-1; 8 positions match TRBD2. From germline, CDR1 is MDHEN and CDR2 SYDVKM. With 5 bases clipped from V and 6 bases from J, the junction kept 9 bases outside the gene matches. The CDR3 contains 15 residues. This chain's CDR3 is CASSQTGTSLNEQFF. CDR3 DNA sequence: TGTGCCAGCAGTCAGACCGGGACTAGTCTCAATGAGCAGTTCTTC.

CDR3 residues: CASSPTPQETQYF. CDR3 DNA sequence: TGTGCCAGCAGCCCGACACCCCAAGAGACCCAGTACTTC. The chain combines TRBV7-8 with TRBJ2-5; D call uncertain. Trimming removed 5 bases at V and 1 base at J, with 8 bases between. The CDR3 has 13 residues. The germline CDR1 and CDR2 sequences are SGHVS and FQNEAQ.

The chain recombines TRBV12-1 with TRBJ2-2; the table's D gene call, TRBD2, was not cross checked with the DNA. TRBV12-1 is assigned pseudogene status. CDR3 length: 12 amino acids. The CDR3 DNA reads TGTGCCAGCCGGGTGCTAACCGGGGAGCTGTTTTTT. It translates to CASRVLTGELFF.

In its sample, this clone was seen a few times. The rearrangement uses TRBV27 and TRBJ1-2; D is ambiguous. The CDR3 covers 14 residues. Germline V lookup: CDR1 MNHEY, CDR2 SMNVEV (reference sequence). V gave up 5 bases and J gave up 4 bases, with 14 bases separating them. CDR3 coding DNA: TGTGCCAGCAGTCCAAGGACGGGGATCTATGGCTACACCTTC. This translates into CASSPRTGIYGYTF.

The sample holds one count of this clone. Other DNA sequences of this sample code for an identical CDR3. The rearrangement uses TRBV5-1 and TRBJ2-7; 10 bases align to TRBD2. CDR1 is SGHRS, CDR2 YFSETQ, per germline. The CDR3 runs to 15 residues. V dropped 0 bases and J dropped 1; count of bases not matched to a gene: 1. CDR3 in amino acids: CASSLVAGGSYEQYF. CDR3 nucleotides: TGCGCCAGCAGCTTGGTAGCGGGAGGTTCCTACGAGCAGTACTTC.

The rearrangement links TRBV18 to TRBJ2-6, with 7 bases matching TRBD1. The germline V gene encodes CDR1 KGHSH and CDR2 LQKENI. The CDR3 spans 18 residues. Germline trimming cut 6 bases from V and 0 bases from J; bases unmatched to any gene: 11. The CDR3 DNA reads as TGTGCCAGCTCTTGGGGAGCCAGGGGGACCTCTGGGGCCAACGTCCTGACTTTC. This sequence encodes CASSWGARGTSGANVLTF. The full variable domain, rest sourced from reference TRBV18 and TRBJ2-6, is NAGVMQNPRHLVRRRGQEARLRCSPMKGHSHVYWYRQLPEEGLKFMVYLQKENIIDESGMPKERFSAEFPKEGPSILRIQQVVRGDSAAYFCASSWGARGTSGANVLTFGAGSRLTVL.

The rearrangement joins TRBV3-1 (or the pseudogene TRBV3-2) to TRBJ2-5; 8 bases fit TRBD2. With V trimmed by 8 bases and J by 1 base, 6 bases remained unmatched. Per the germline V gene, CDR1 is LGHDT and CDR2 is YNNKEL (reference sequence). This CDR3 region has 14 residues. Written as DNA, the CDR3 is TGTGCCAGCTATTATAGCGGGGCCCAAGAGACCCAGTACTTC. Translating it yields CASYYSGAQETQYF.

A word on this clone: Other DNA sequences within the sample encode an identical CDR3. The rearrangement links TRBV19 to TRBJ2-5; 7 nucleotides match TRBD1. With 10 bases clipped from V and 5 bases from J, the junction kept 7 bases outside the gene matches. Germline CDR1 and CDR2: LNHDA and SQIVND (reference sequence). The CDR3 runs to 12 residues. This CDR3 is CATRQGRETQYF. The CDR3 nucleotides are TGTGCCACCCGACAGGGTCGGGAGACCCAGTACTTC.

At least ten counts were recorded for this clone. J is TRBJ2-7 and V is TRBV19, with 10 bases fitting TRBD1. This CDR3 is 13 amino acids long. V was clipped by 6 bases and J by 6 bases; unmatched bases: 5. Germline CDR1 and CDR2: LNHDA and SQIVND (reference sequence). The CDR3 loop is CASSRDRGVEQYF. The DNA for the CDR3 is TGTGCCAGTAGCCGGGACAGGGGAGTCGAGCAGTACTTC.

The chain is built from TRBV7-9 and TRBJ1-5; D not certain. The CDR3 extends over 16 amino acids. Trimming removed 5 bases from V and 0 bases from J, with 14 bases in between. The V gene's germline CDR1 is SEHNR and CDR2 FQNEAQ (reference sequence). The DNA of the CDR3 is TGTGCCAGCAGCGGAGAAGAATTCTATAGCAATCAGCCCCAGCATTTT. It translates to CASSGEEFYSNQPQHF.

The V and J genes are TRBV9 and TRBJ2-1; no firm D call. The germline V gene encodes CDR1 SGDLS and CDR2 YYNGEE. The V end was cut by 0 bases, the J end by 0 bases, with 10 bases between. CDR3 length equals 16 residues. CDR3 bases: TGTGCCAGCAGCGTAGACCGTGGAGCCTCCTACAATGAGCAGTTCTTC. It codes for CASSVDRGASYNEQFF. The full variable domain, rest sourced from reference TRBV9 and TRBJ2-1, is DSGVTQTPKHLITATGQRVTLRCSPRSGDLSVYWYQQSLDQGLQFLIQYYNGEERAKGNILERFSAQQFPDLHSELNLSSLELGDSALYFCASSVDRGASYNEQFFGPGTRLTVL.

The rearrangement joins TRBV24-1 to TRBJ2-2; tentative D call: TRBD1 (5 bases). CDR3 length: 15 residues. Germline V lookup: CDR1 KGHDR, CDR2 SFDVKD. The V end was cut by 7 bases, the J end by 2 bases, with 13 bases between. This CDR3 reads CATSATGANTGELFF. The CDR3 nucleotides are TGTGCCACCAGCGCTACAGGAGCTAACACCGGGGAGCTGTTTTTT.

This chain links TRBV5-4 with TRBJ2-1, with 7 bases matching TRBD2. CDR3 length equals 14 residues. J lost 6 bases, V lost 6 bases, and 9 bases had no gene match. Germline V gives CDR1 SGHNT, CDR2 YYREEE (reference sequence). The CDR3 bases are TGTGCCAGCAACCGAGCGGGATTGGGCAATGAGCAGTTCTTC. Protein product: CASNRAGLGNEQFF.

The J gene is TRBJ2-7, the V gene TRBV5-4; 10 bases match TRBD1. CDR1 is SGHNT, CDR2 YYREEE, per germline (reference sequence). The CDR3 is 17 amino acids. J lost 4 bases, V lost 4 bases, and 14 bases had no gene match. CDR3 residues: CASSPRQGALINYEQYF. The CDR3 DNA follows: TGTGCCAGCAGCCCGCGACAGGGGGCGCTTATAAATTACGAGCAGTACTTC.

This chain connects TRBV11-1 to TRBJ2-5; 7 nucleotides agree with TRBD1. After removal of 6 bases from V and 0 bases from J, the junction contained 1 base not matched to a gene. The germline V gene encodes CDR1 SGHAT and CDR2 FQDESV (reference sequence). The CDR3 sequence is 13 residues long. For the CDR3, the DNA is TGTGCCAGCAGGGGACAGAACCAAGAGACCCAGTACTTC. This codes for CASRGQNQETQYF.

The chain carries TRBV30 and TRBJ2-1, with D possibly TRBD2 on 5 matching bases. This CDR3 is 13 amino acids long. Germline V gene sequence: CDR1 GTSNPN, CDR2 SVGIG (reference sequence). V was clipped by 5 bases and J by 3 bases, with 11 bases between them. In nucleotides, the CDR3 is TGTGCCTGGTCGAGGGCTGACTACAATGAGCAGTTCTTC. Protein sequence: CAWSRADYNEQFF.

This clone was seen repeatedly, ten times or more. For the CDR3, the DNA is TGTGCCAGCAGCCCGAGGTCCGGCGGGGGGGGAAGAGAAACCCAGTACTTC. Translated, it gives CASSPRSGGGGRETQYF. This chain uses TRBV4-2 with TRBJ2-5; TRBD2 agrees at 9 bases. CDR3 length: 17 residues. Germline values: CDR1 LGHNA, CDR2 YNFKEQ. J was trimmed by 8 bases and V by 4 bases; bases with no gene match: 17.

The CDR3: CASSLAQFGKRQGLNGYTF. In DNA form, the CDR3 reads TGTGCCAGCAGCTTAGCTCAATTCGGGAAGCGACAGGGCCTTAATGGCTACACCTTC. The V and J genes are TRBV7-9 and TRBJ1-2, with TRBD1 identical over 7 bases. With V trimmed by 0 bases and J by 6 bases, 19 bases remained unmatched. CDR1 is SEHNR, CDR2 FQNEAQ, per germline (reference sequence). This CDR3 region has 19 residues.

This chain connects TRBV3-1 (or the pseudogene TRBV3-2) to TRBJ1-2, with no clear D. The ends were cut back, 4 bases at V and 0 bases at J, with 6 bases in the middle. In germline, CDR1 is LGHDT, CDR2 YNNKEL (reference sequence). The CDR3 loop spans 13 amino acids. DNA for the CDR3: TGTGCCAGCAGCCTCTCTCCTAACTATGGCTACACCTTC. This gives the protein CASSLSPNYGYTF.

The chain has TRBV12-3 or TRBV12-4 and TRBJ1-3; D gene unclear. V gave up 6 bases and J gave up 4 bases, with 4 bases separating them. The CDR3 runs 11 residues. The CDR3 loop is CASSSGNTIYF. The CDR3 region has the DNA TGTGCCAGCAGCTCCGGAAACACCATATATTTT.

This clone was recorded only once. V and J are TRBV7-2 and TRBJ2-7, with 8 bases that match TRBD2. The CDR3 length is 16 residues. In germline, CDR1 is SGHTA, CDR2 FQGNSA. V dropped 4 bases and J dropped 0; count of bases not matched to a gene: 8. CDR3 sequence (DNA): TGTGCCAGCAGCTCCTATAGCGGGGTGAGCTCCTACGAGCAGTACTTC. Its translation is CASSSYSGVSSYEQYF.

This chain links TRBV3-1 (or the pseudogene TRBV3-2) with TRBJ1-6; possibly TRBD1 for D (6 bases). From germline, CDR1 is LGHDT and CDR2 YNNKEL (reference sequence). CDR3 length: 15 amino acids. Trimming shortened V by 7 bases and J by 10 bases, and 20 bases separated the two germline ends. The CDR3 region has the DNA TGTGCCAGCACCAAAGGGGGGGGCCTTCAATCACCCCTCCACTTT. Translated: CASTKGGGLQSPLHF.

This clone appeared a few times. J is TRBJ1-5 and V is TRBV6-2 or TRBV6-3, with 7 bases aligning to TRBD1. The germline gives CDR1 MNHEY, CDR2 SVGEGT. The V and J ends lost 2 bases and 4 bases, in that order; junction bases with no gene match: 8. The CDR3 loop spans 16 amino acids. The CDR3 coding sequence is TGTGCCAGCAGTTACGGGCAGGGGGGAAGAAATCAGCCCCAGCATTTT. Amino acids: CASSYGQGGRNQPQHF.

This clone has only a few counts. The V call is TRBV7-2, the J call TRBJ1-5, with 7 nucleotides matching TRBD1. Trimming took 4 bases from V and 0 from J; bases not matched to a gene: 3. CDR1 is SGHTA and CDR2 is FQGNSA in the germline V gene. The length of the CDR3 is 15 residues. CDR3 amino acids: CASSSGTASNQPQHF. The CDR3 coding sequence is TGTGCCAGCAGCTCCGGGACAGCTAGCAATCAGCCCCAGCATTTT.